Shown below are 15 T cell receptor beta chains from a single sample sequenced in a study of beta chain features in type 1 diabetes. Since all of the isolated RNA was reverse transcribed, expressed TCRB transcripts were what got sequenced. TCRdb's table, derived via immunoSEQ multiplex PCR, lists solely in-frame clones and lacks some. The sample includes hundreds of thousands of clones, around 15% seen only once; the top ten take under 0.095%. Input material: naive CD4+ T cells from blood. These receptors all stem from a man younger than 35 in good health.

The chain is built from TRBV28 and TRBJ2-2; the match to TRBD2 covers 14 bases. The CDR3 consists of 17 residues. CDR1 is MDHEN, CDR2 SYDVKM, per germline. Germline trimming cut 6 bases from V and 7 bases from J; bases unmatched to any gene: 10. CDR3 sequence (DNA): TGTGCCAGCAGAAGACTAGCGGGAGGGCTCTTGGTCGGGGAGCTGTTTTTT. Its protein product is CASRRLAGGLLVGELFF.

The chain has TRBV27 and TRBJ1-2; no clear D. The length of the CDR3 is 13 residues. V gave up 3 bases and J gave up 0 bases, with 5 bases separating them. Germline values: CDR1 MNHEY, CDR2 SMNVEV (reference sequence). The CDR3 DNA reads TGTGCCAGCAGTTTCCCTTCTAACTATGGCTACACCTTC. Its translation: CASSFPSNYGYTF.

This clone came up a few times. The rearrangement links TRBV28 to TRBJ1-2, with TRBD1 matching 10 bases. This CDR3 comprises 16 residues. V lost 1 base to trimming and J lost 4 bases; unmatched junction nucleotides: 6. Per germline, CDR1 MDHEN and CDR2 SYDVKM. Written as DNA, the CDR3 is TGTGCCAGCAGTTTATCATCCGGGACAGGGGCCTATGGCTACACCTTC. This encodes CASSLSSGTGAYGYTF.

The J gene is TRBJ1-2, the V gene TRBV28; D gene unclear. There are 15 residues in the CDR3. Deletions cut 7 bases from V and 3 bases from J, with 18 bases between. CDR1 is MDHEN and CDR2 is SYDVKM in the germline V gene. The DNA of the CDR3 is TGTGCCAGCACCGAAGTAGGACGGTTGGACTATGGCTACACCTTC. It yields the protein CASTEVGRLDYGYTF.

The V call is TRBV6-5, the J call TRBJ2-5; D is unresolved. Germline V lookup: CDR1 MNHEY, CDR2 SVGAGI. The CDR3 has 14 amino acids. The V end lost 0 bases, the J end lost 5 bases, and 10 bases lay between the germline ends. In DNA, the CDR3 is TGTGCCAGCAGTTACTCGACGCCTGGGGAGACCCAGTACTTC. It codes for CASSYSTPGETQYF.

The table lists this clone with a few counts. The V call is TRBV6-6, the J call TRBJ1-2; a weak D match, TRBD1 (5 bases). Trimming took off 8 bases at V and 8 bases at J, with 27 bases between the two ends. Germline lookup yields CDR1 MNHNY and CDR2 SVGAGI (reference sequence). This CDR3 has 16 residues. The CDR3 region has the DNA TGTGCCAGCCGCCTAGGGGAGGGGCAGGGAGGATTCGGCTACACCTTC. Translation gives CASRLGEGQGGFGYTF.

The chain uses TRBV18 and TRBJ1-5, with D uncertain. Trimming took off 0 bases at V and 0 bases at J, with 12 bases between the two ends. CDR1 and CDR2 from the germline V gene are KGHSH and LQKENI. The CDR3 totals 17 residues. The CDR3 protein is CASSPPGRHLSNQPQHF. DNA of the CDR3: TGTGCCAGCTCACCACCGGGCAGGCACCTTAGCAATCAGCCCCAGCATTTT. Filled out from reference TRBV18 and TRBJ1-5, the complete variable domain reads NAGVMQNPRHLVRRRGQEARLRCSPMKGHSHVYWYRQLPEEGLKFMVYLQKENIIDESGMPKERFSAEFPKEGPSILRIQQVVRGDSAAYFCASSPPGRHLSNQPQHFGDGTRLSIL.

This clone was counted once. The chain recombines TRBV7-2 with TRBJ2-5; D ambiguous. The CDR3 totals 13 residues. V lost 2 bases and J 5 bases, leaving 9 bases between the germline ends. The germline V gene encodes CDR1 SGHTA and CDR2 FQGNSA. This CDR3 reads CASSLIVWETQYF. As DNA, the CDR3 is TGTGCCAGCAGCTTAATCGTGTGGGAGACCCAGTACTTC.

This CDR3 reads CASSLGTDSNEQYF. CDR3 nucleotides: TGCGCCAGCAGCCTCGGGACAGACAGTAACGAGCAGTACTTC. The chain links TRBV5-1 to TRBJ2-7; the match to TRBD1 covers 7 bases. Germline trimming cut 4 bases from V and 5 bases from J; bases unmatched to any gene: 9. Looked up from germline, CDR1 is SGHRS and CDR2 is YFSETQ. The length of the CDR3 is 14 residues.

There are a few counts of this clone. This chain uses TRBV7-2 with TRBJ2-7, with TRBD1 matching 8 bases. CDR3 length: 14 amino acids. The germline V gene has CDR1 SGHTA and CDR2 FQGNSA. Losses at the gene ends were 4 bases for V and 4 bases for J; bases not matched to a gene: 6. The CDR3 is CASSWTGNPYEQYF. DNA of the CDR3: TGTGCCAGCAGCTGGACAGGGAACCCTTACGAGCAGTACTTC.

In this sample, this clone turned up a few times. The chain recombines TRBV4-1 with TRBJ2-2; TRBD1 or TRBD2 may be the D gene (6 bases each). V was pared by 2 bases and J by 3 bases, with 16 bases between. Germline V gene data show CDR1 as MGHRA and CDR2 as YSYEKL. CDR3 size: 17 residues. CDR3 sequence (DNA): TGCGCCAGCAGCCAAAAGGGGGGCCCGACGGACACCGGGGAGCTGTTTTTT. Translating it yields CASSQKGGPTDTGELFF.

This clone was counted only a few times. The chain recombines TRBV10-3 with TRBJ2-1; TRBD2 aligns across 11 bases. CDR3 length: 16 amino acids. J lost 5 bases, V lost 4 bases, and 7 bases had no gene match. Germline CDR1 and CDR2: ENHRY and SYGVKD. This CDR3 is CAISGTSSGGNNEQFF. Written as DNA, the CDR3 is TGTGCCATCAGTGGGACCTCTAGCGGGGGGAACAATGAGCAGTTCTTC.

CDR3: CATSRDNEQFF. CDR3 DNA sequence: TGTGCCACCAGCAGAGATAATGAGCAGTTCTTC. The V gene is TRBV15, the J gene TRBJ2-1; D gene uncertain. Germline V CDR1 and CDR2: LNHNV, YYDKDF (reference sequence). The V and J ends lost 0 bases and 7 bases respectively, with 1 base between them. This CDR3 is built from 11 residues.

This clone has a handful of counts. The chain recombines TRBV29-1 with TRBJ1-1, with D hard to call. Trimming took 4 bases from V and 0 from J, leaving 9 bases between them. CDR3 length: 13 residues. CDR1 SQVTM and CDR2 ANQGSEA come from the germline V gene. CDR3 in DNA: TGCAGCGTTGTGGGGATTCTGAACACTGAAGCTTTCTTT. Protein: CSVVGILNTEAFF. The whole variable domain, filled in from reference TRBV29-1 and TRBJ1-1, reads SAVISQKPSRDICQRGTSLTIQCQVDSQVTMMFWYRQQPGQSLTLIATANQGSEATYESGFVIDKFPISRPNLTFSTLTVSNMSPEDSSIYLCSVVGILNTEAFFGQGTRLTVV.

The chain couples TRBV7-2 to TRBJ2-7, with 9 bases that match TRBD2. Per the germline V gene, CDR1 is SGHTA and CDR2 is FQGNSA. V lost 0 bases, J lost 3 bases, and 3 bases stayed unmatched. The CDR3 has 15 amino acids. CDR3 region: CASSLAAGGNYEQYF. The DNA of the CDR3 is TGTGCCAGCAGCTTAGCAGCGGGGGGTAACTACGAGCAGTACTTC.